This TCR beta chain emerged from a study of T cell responses to AZD1222 COVID-19 vaccine. The CDR3 has 14 residues. The germline V gene has CDR1 MDHEN and CDR2 SYDVKM. V was shortened by 7 bases and J by 7 bases, with 19 bases between the two germline ends. Details on this clone: What it binds is unknown.

The repertoire was sequenced with immunoSEQ multiplex PCR; TCRdb's copy has only in-frame clones and lacks some. The profile shows approximately 120,000 clones, 90% of them singletons. Study-level findings and limits: When two AZD1222 doses had been given, Spike-specific TCR breadth and depth rose. At baseline, seropositivity was found in only a handful of AZD1222 recipients. Per reports, nearly half of all spike-specific TCRs target regions that are unmutated in variants.

This specimen consisted of peripheral blood, obtained on day 0 of MenACWY control vaccination. The gene calls are TRBV28 and TRBJ1-1; perhaps TRBD1 as D (6 bases). The source of this sequence is an adult in good health. CDR3: CASTPPGQWVEAFF. DNA for the CDR3: TGTGCCAGCACCCCACCGGGACAATGGGTTGAAGCTTTCTTT.